Here is one T cell receptor beta chain with its context. Its antigen is currently unknown. Clones were read by immunoSEQ multiplex PCR, and TCRdb kept only the in-frame ones, dropping some. This table holds some 150,000 clones, around nine tenths found once. Germline V gene sequence: CDR1 MNHEY, CDR2 SVGEGT. The CDR3 has 14 residues. V was shortened by 4 bases and J by 0 bases, with 7 bases between the two germline ends. The sample belongs to a study of T cell responses to AZD1222 COVID-19 vaccine. Findings of the study overall: Vaccine-associated CD4 TCRs spanned spike, dominant at 160-218 and 743-854. Baseline seropositivity occurred in only six or seven AZD1222 recipients. Donors were chiefly white British, with a greater number of females, and clonal diversity was perhaps underestimated.

Sequences were derived from peripheral blood, sampled after recovery from COVID-19. The chain employs TRBV6-2 or TRBV6-3 and TRBJ1-5; D may be TRBD1 (6 bases). The source is an adult who had recovered from COVID-19. CDR3 DNA: TGTGCCAGCAGTTCGACAGGTAGCAATCAGCCCCAGCATTTT. This translates into CASSSTGSNQPQHF.